This is a list of T cell receptor beta chains from one sample in a study of blood T cell repertoires in COVID-19. Sequencing was performed with immunoSEQ multiplex PCR; in TCRdb, only in-frame clones are kept and a portion is missing. This table has about 97,000 clones, around 87% appearing once. Sequenced sample: peripheral blood. These receptors came from a human donor in a cohort sampled during active COVID-19. Each CDR3 is given with its conserved first and last residue. Fields, in order: J gene, clone size, V gene, D gene, CDR3 protein, CDR3 DNA. The D gene is left open where the match is weak. Rows may omit the clone size; those that give it use once, few, many or a size class.

TRBJ2-1 | once | TRBV7-9 | TRBD1 | CASSFPLMRDRRYNEQFF | TGTGCCAGCAGCTTTCCATTGATGAGGGACAGAAGATACAATGAGCAGTTCTTC
TRBJ2-1 | . | TRBV7-6 | . | CASQLAGWNEQFF | TGTGCCAGCCAGTTAGCAGGGTGGAATGAGCAGTTCTTC
TRBJ2-7 | . | TRBV7-2 | TRBD1 | CASSLYRGLEQYF | TGTGCCAGCAGCTTGTACAGGGGGCTTGAGCAGTACTTC
TRBJ2-7 | . | TRBV6-2/TRBV6-3 | TRBD1 | CASSRQGSSEQYF | TGTGCCAGCAGTCGACAGGGTTCAAGCGAGCAGTACTTC
TRBJ2-1 | . | TRBV19 | TRBD1 | CASSPALPGQGLREQFF | TGTGCCAGTAGTCCTGCCCTCCCGGGACAGGGTTTGCGTGAGCAGTTCTTC
TRBJ1-6 | . | TRBV6-6 | . | CASRWTPDYNSPLHF | TGTGCCAGCAGGTGGACACCTGACTATAATTCACCCCTCCACTTT
TRBJ1-5 | . | TRBV19 | . | CASRWQGGNQPQHF | TGTGCCAGTAGGTGGCAGGGTGGCAATCAGCCCCAGCATTTT
TRBJ2-7 | . | TRBV5-1 | TRBD1 | CASSGGTGREQYF | TGCGCCAGCAGCGGGGGGACAGGGAGGGAGCAGTACTTC
TRBJ2-7 | . | TRBV20-1 | . | CSARAVYEQYF | TGCAGTGCTAGAGCCGTCTACGAGCAGTACTTC
TRBJ2-5 | . | TRBV30 | . | CACHTGHQETQYF | TGTGCCTGTCATACGGGACATCAAGAGACCCAGTACTTC
TRBJ2-5 | . | TRBV11-1 | TRBD1 | CASSLAGQGDIQYF | TGTGCCAGCAGCTTGGCTGGACAGGGGGACATCCAGTACTTC
TRBJ1-4 | . | TRBV19 | . | CASRQVNEKLFF | TGTGCCAGTAGGCAGGTTAATGAAAAACTGTTTTTT
TRBJ1-1 | . | TRBV19 | . | CASSIGGFKVDTEAFF | TGTGCCAGTAGTATAGGAGGGTTTAAAGTGGACACTGAAGCTTTCTTT
TRBJ2-1 | . | TRBV14 | . | CASSQAATGPYNEQFF | TGTGCCAGCAGCCAAGCGGCGACAGGACCATACAATGAGCAGTTCTTC
TRBJ2-7 | . | TRBV12-3/TRBV12-4 | TRBD1 | CATTGGPYEQYF | TGTGCCACTACAGGGGGCCCCTACGAGCAGTACTTC
TRBJ2-7 | . | TRBV19 | . | CASSTAGLEGYEQYF | TGTGCCAGTAGTACCGCGGGCCTCGAGGGCTACGAGCAGTACTTC
TRBJ2-1 | . | TRBV10-3 | TRBD2 | CAISDTTAGGANEQFF | TGTGCCATCAGTGATACGACGGCGGGAGGTGCCAATGAGCAGTTCTTC
TRBJ2-3 | . | TRBV24-1 | . | CATSDFDTPHDTQYF | TGTGCCACCAGTGATTTTGACACCCCTCATGATACGCAGTATTTT
TRBJ1-6 | once | TRBV5-6 | TRBD1 | CASSLRGTGKSPLHF | TGTGCCAGCAGCTTGAGGGGGACAGGGAAATCACCCCTCCACTTT
TRBJ1-2 | . | TRBV6-5 | TRBD1 | CASRSGTGRRYGYTF | TGTGCCAGCAGATCCGGGACAGGGCGTCGATATGGCTACACCTTC
TRBJ1-2 | . | TRBV2 | TRBD1 | CASTKRGTDNGYGYTF | TGTGCCAGCACCAAACGGGGGACAGATAACGGCTATGGCTACACCTTC
TRBJ2-1 | . | TRBV14 | TRBD1 | CASSQAGGEQFF | TGTGCCAGCAGCCAAGCAGGGGGTGAGCAGTTCTTC
TRBJ1-2 | . | TRBV11-2 | . | CASSPRSLYGYTF | TGTGCCAGCAGCCCTAGGTCCCTCTATGGCTACACCTTC
TRBJ2-1 | . | TRBV11-2 | . | CASSLEPWGWGREQFF | TGTGCCAGCAGCTTAGAGCCCTGGGGGTGGGGGCGTGAGCAGTTCTTC
TRBJ1-2 | . | TRBV7-9 | TRBD1 | CASREPTGTRYGYTF | TGTGCCAGCAGAGAACCGACAGGGACTCGCTATGGCTACACCTTC